These T cell receptor beta chains were read from a single sample in a study of healthy donors' naive CD4 and CD8 T cells. TCRdb passed the reads through MiXCR, listing each CDR3 protein once. The table lists about 180,000 distinct CDR3 sequences, nearly 75% of them singletons, with 2% to 2.5% in the top ten. Sample: naive CD4+ and CD8+ T cells sorted from blood, pooled from several donors. The receptor set was obtained from a pool of human donors in good health; the sample pools cells from several healthy donors. The CDR3 runs from the conserved cysteine through the conserved F or W. A D gene is named only where the DNA matches it firmly. The size field is filled for only some rows; it gives once, few, many or a size class.

>TRBJ2-5|.|TRBV27|.|14
CASSLWGSQETQYF
TGTGCCAGCAGTTTATGGGGCAGCCAAGAGACCCAGTACTTC
>TRBJ1-5|.|TRBV27|.|16
CASSLSGKGVNQPQHF
TGTGCCAGCAGTTTATCGGGAAAGGGGGTCAATCAGCCCCAGCATTTT
>TRBJ2-5|.|TRBV6-5|TRBD1|15
CASSYQGQGQETQYF
TGTGCCAGCAGTTACCAAGGACAGGGACAAGAGACCCAGTACTTC
>TRBJ2-1|.|TRBV20-1|TRBD2|14
CSAREASGSSEQFF
TGCAGTGCTAGAGAGGCTAGCGGGAGCAGTGAGCAGTTCTTC
>TRBJ1-2|.|TRBV6-2/TRBV6-3|.|12
CASRPGTYGYTF
TGTGCCAGTCGTCCAGGGACCTATGGCTACACCTTC
>TRBJ2-2|.|TRBV6-2/TRBV6-3|.|15
CASRGYSTNTGELFF
TGTGCCAGCAGAGGTTATAGCACGAACACCGGGGAGCTGTTTTTT
>TRBJ1-5|.|TRBV29-1|.|12
CSVGRSNQPQHF
TGCAGCGTTGGTAGAAGCAATCAGCCCCAGCATTTT
>TRBJ2-7|once|TRBV7-9|TRBD2|15
CASSPGSSGSYEQYF
TGTGCCAGCAGCCCCGGCTCTAGCGGGAGCTACGAGCAGTACTTC
>TRBJ2-1|.|TRBV6-1|.|13
CASSDERFNEQFF
TGTGCCAGCAGTGATGAGCGGTTCAATGAGCAGTTCTTC
>TRBJ2-7|.|TRBV15|.|14
CATSRASSVNEQYF
TGTGCCACCAGCAGAGCGTCTAGCGTAAACGAGCAGTACTTC
>TRBJ2-5|.|TRBV7-9|.|15
CASSLKLATQETQYF
TGTGCCAGCAGCTTAAAGCTAGCGACGCAAGAGACCCAGTACTTC
>TRBJ2-1|.|TRBV14|.|15
CASSQVASSYNEQFF
TGTGCCAGCAGCCAAGTAGCGAGCTCCTACAATGAGCAGTTCTTC
>TRBJ1-5|.|TRBV4-3|.|18
CASSQDGSGHWGNQPQHF
TGCGCCAGCAGCCAAGACGGATCAGGACATTGGGGCAATCAGCCCCAGCATTTT
>TRBJ1-1|.|TRBV19|.|12
CASSITGSEAFF
TGTGCCAGTAGTATAACAGGATCTGAAGCTTTCTTT
>TRBJ2-5|.|TRBV29-1|TRBD2|14
CSVEGGGTSETQYF
TGCAGCGTTGAAGGCGGGGGTACTTCGGAGACCCAGTACTTC
>TRBJ1-5|.|TRBV19|TRBD1|15
CATGDRGYSNQPQHF
TGTGCCACTGGGGACAGGGGCTATAGCAATCAGCCCCAGCATTTT
>TRBJ1-1|.|TRBV19|.|13
CASSIWAQTEAFF
TGTGCCAGTAGTATCTGGGCGCAAACTGAAGCTTTCTTT
>TRBJ1-1|.|TRBV29-1|TRBD1|15
CSVATWTGPNTEAFF
TGCAGCGTTGCGACATGGACAGGCCCGAACACTGAAGCTTTCTTT
>TRBJ2-3|.|TRBV7-8|TRBD2|16
CASSALLAGDTDTQYF
TGTGCCAGCAGCGCACTACTAGCGGGAGACACAGATACGCAGTATTTT
>TRBJ1-1|few|TRBV29-1|TRBD1|13
CSVCRTGGTEAFF
TGCAGCGTCTGCCGGACAGGGGGCACTGAAGCTTTCTTT
>TRBJ2-1|once|TRBV28|.|13
CASSSAVRNEQFF
TGTGCCAGCAGTTCCGCCGTCAGAAATGAGCAGTTCTTC
>TRBJ2-7|.|TRBV20-1|TRBD2|15
CSAATTSGGRYEQYF
TGCAGTGCAGCAACCACTAGCGGGGGACGCTACGAGCAGTACTTC
>TRBJ2-3|.|TRBV19|TRBD2|17
CASGMKRLAGGTDTQYF
TGTGCCAGTGGAATGAAGCGGTTAGCGGGAGGAACAGATACGCAGTATTTT
>TRBJ2-7|.|TRBV19|.|14
CASKGVATGDEQYF
TGTGCCAGTAAAGGGGTGGCCACGGGAGACGAGCAGTACTTC
>TRBJ2-4|once|TRBV5-4|TRBD2|13
CASSPREGNIQYF
TGTGCCAGCAGCCCCCGGGAGGGAAACATTCAGTACTTC
>TRBJ2-5|.|TRBV29-1|TRBD2|13
CSVSRTSQETQYF
TGCAGCGTTTCCAGGACTAGCCAAGAGACCCAGTACTTC
>TRBJ1-2|few|TRBV30|.|10
CACIKGGYTF
TGTGCCTGCATTAAGGGGGGCTACACCTTC
>TRBJ1-2|.|TRBV12-3/TRBV12-4|.|13
CASSPQGFRGYTF
TGTGCCAGCAGTCCCCAGGGATTTCGTGGCTACACCTTC
>TRBJ2-5|.|TRBV6-6|.|15
CASSYTPDGQETQYF
TGTGCCAGCAGTTATACCCCGGACGGACAAGAGACCCAGTACTTC
>TRBJ2-7|.|TRBV29-1|.|14
CSVEDPLSSYEQYF
TGCAGCGTTGAAGATCCCCTGAGCTCCTACGAGCAGTACTTC
>TRBJ1-2|.|TRBV28|TRBD1|13
CASSRTGGYGYTF
TGTGCCAGCAGTCGGACAGGGGGCTATGGCTACACCTTC
>TRBJ2-7|few|TRBV29-1|.|13
CSVETGPSYEQYF
TGCAGCGTTGAAACCGGGCCCTCCTACGAGCAGTACTTC
>TRBJ1-1|few|TRBV29-1|.|11
CSVGFLTEAFF
TGCAGCGTGGGATTCCTAACTGAAGCTTTCTTT
>TRBJ2-7|.|TRBV5-1|.|13
CASSLEGDYEQYF
TGCGCCAGCAGCTTGGAGGGTGACTACGAGCAGTACTTC
>TRBJ1-5|.|TRBV12-3/TRBV12-4|.|16
CASSSHDRFSDQPQHF
TGTGCCAGCAGTTCCCACGACAGGTTCTCCGATCAGCCCCAGCATTTT
>TRBJ2-3|.|TRBV5-1|TRBD2|17
CASSRRLAETSTDTQYF
TGCGCCAGCAGCAGGCGACTAGCGGAGACTAGCACAGATACGCAGTATTTT
>TRBJ2-1|.|TRBV29-1|TRBD1|15
CSVERTGKSYNEQFF
TGCAGCGTTGAACGGACAGGGAAGTCCTACAATGAGCAGTTCTTC
>TRBJ1-1|.|TRBV27|TRBD1|16
CASSFRTGGAHTEAFF
TGTGCCAGCAGTTTTAGGACAGGGGGCGCCCACACTGAAGCTTTCTTT
>TRBJ1-1|.|TRBV29-1|.|10
CSVGWTEAFF
TGCAGCGTTGGATGGACTGAAGCTTTCTTT
>TRBJ2-3|.|TRBV29-1|.|14
CSVEDWSFTDTQYF
TGCAGCGTTGAAGATTGGAGCTTCACAGATACGCAGTATTTT
>TRBJ2-7|.|TRBV15|.|13
CATSSLRPYEQYF
TGTGCCACCAGCAGCTTAAGGCCCTACGAGCAGTACTTC
>TRBJ2-2|.|TRBV19|.|13
CASQPPRAGELFF
TGTGCCAGTCAGCCCCCCAGGGCCGGGGAGCTGTTTTTT
>TRBJ2-3|.|TRBV29-1|TRBD2|15
CSAEVTSGYTDTQYF
TGCAGCGCCGAGGTGACTAGCGGATACACAGATACGCAGTATTTT
>TRBJ2-1|.|TRBV29-1|TRBD1|10
CSVADREEFF
TGCAGCGTAGCGGACAGGGAAGAGTTCTTC
>TRBJ2-1|once|TRBV27|.|15
CASSIMTDPYNEQFF
TGTGCCAGCAGTATAATGACCGACCCGTACAATGAGCAGTTCTTC
>TRBJ2-5|.|TRBV29-1|.|13
CSANRDPQETQYF
TGCAGCGCAAACCGGGACCCCCAAGAGACCCAGTACTTC
>TRBJ2-5|once|TRBV6-5|TRBD2|17
CASSYSQASGGIKTQYF
TGTGCCAGCAGTTACTCTCAGGCTAGCGGGGGGATAAAGACCCAGTACTTC
>TRBJ1-5|.|TRBV6-6|TRBD1|15
CASSGIDRVHQPQHF
TGTGCCAGCAGTGGGATTGACAGGGTCCATCAGCCCCAGCATTTT
>TRBJ1-2|.|TRBV6-5|.|13
CASSYWGEDGYTF
TGTGCCAGCAGTTACTGGGGGGAGGATGGCTACACCTTC
>TRBJ2-1|.|TRBV30|.|12
CAWRWGNNEQFF
TGTGCCTGGAGGTGGGGGAACAATGAGCAGTTCTTC
>TRBJ2-3|.|TRBV12-3/TRBV12-4|.|14
CASSRSVGTDTQYF
TGTGCCAGCAGCCGCAGCGTGGGCACGGATACGCAGTATTTT
>TRBJ2-5|.|TRBV6-2/TRBV6-3|.|12
CASSRNQETQYF
TGTGCCAGCAGCCGAAATCAAGAGACCCAGTACTTC
>TRBJ2-1|.|TRBV6-9|.|12
CASPRSYNEQFF
TGTGCCAGCCCGAGGTCCTACAATGAGCAGTTCTTC
>TRBJ2-3|few|TRBV29-1|.|13
CSVGGSNTDTQYF
TGCAGCGTTGGAGGGTCAAACACAGATACGCAGTATTTT